This paragraph reports one TCR beta chain. This record belongs to a study of blood T cell repertoires in COVID-19. Profiling relied on immunoSEQ multiplex PCR, and the TCRdb table lists in-frame clones only, not all of them. The data contain 250,000 or so clones, about four fifths of them seen just once; the ten biggest clones take up around 3.5%. The CDR3 is 13 amino acids. The V end lost 7 bases, the J end lost 2 bases, and 9 bases lay between the germline ends. Germline V lookup: CDR1 MDHEN, CDR2 SYDVKM. The TCR was taken from a woman between 40 and 50 years old who had been exposed to COVID-19. The sample taken for sequencing was PBMCs or T cells enriched from blood (not recorded which). The J gene is TRBJ1-5, the V gene TRBV28; maybe TRBD1 (5 bases). The CDR3 loop reads CASKLGGNQPQHF. The DNA for the CDR3 is TGTGCCAGCAAGTTAGGGGGCAATCAGCCCCAGCATTTT.